This is a list of T cell receptor beta chains from one sample in a study of shared clonotypes between healthy human individuals. Sequencing used immunoSEQ multiplex PCR; TCRdb keeps in-frame clones, though not all of them. The data show around 700,000 clones, 74% seen once. The sequenced sample was memory CD4+ T cells sorted from blood. The source is a young woman in good health. CDR3s include the opening cysteine and the closing phenylalanine or tryptophan.

V gene: TRBV7-3
CDR3 protein: CASSLTGGLNQPQHF

V gene: TRBV28
CDR3 protein: CASSSQKGSYEQYF

V gene: TRBV28
CDR3 protein: CASSFPDREKLFF

V gene: TRBV2
CDR3 protein: CARAQGANTEAFF

V gene: TRBV12-5
CDR3 protein: CASGPIWDTEAFF

V gene: TRBV5-1
CDR3 protein: CASRGETEWGYTF

V gene: TRBV30
CDR3 protein: CAWKKGTGGVYGYTF

V gene: TRBV29-1
CDR3 protein: CSAAQGYEQYF

V gene: TRBV28
CDR3 protein: CASKQGPYGYTF

V gene: TRBV5-1
CDR3 protein: CASSGHIQAGELFF

V gene: TRBV19
CDR3 protein: CASSIGTVIAKNIQYF

V gene: TRBV6-5
CDR3 protein: CASSYGQIPIGGYTF

V gene: TRBV5-1
CDR3 protein: CASSLSSVLDEQFF

V gene: TRBV7-9
CDR3 protein: CASSPENTGELFF

V gene: TRBV6-4
CDR3 protein: CATKSGKGSDTQYF

V gene: TRBV27
CDR3 protein: CASRTDRSYEQYF

V gene: TRBV6-5
CDR3 protein: CASSYASGGPQHF

V gene: TRBV10-3
CDR3 protein: CAISEIQGVYGYTF

V gene: TRBV30
CDR3 protein: CAWSSFPGGAGTEAFF

V gene: TRBV11-2
CDR3 protein: CASSPRLAGVYNEQFF

V gene: TRBV5-6
CDR3 protein: CASSLGNAGYTF

V gene: TRBV5-6
CDR3 protein: CASSFSREQFF

V gene: TRBV29-1
CDR3 protein: CSVEPGGPVTGELFF

V gene: TRBV7-8
CDR3 protein: CASSLEASGSYEQYF

V gene: TRBV27
CDR3 protein: CASSSTSVAGKLDGYTF